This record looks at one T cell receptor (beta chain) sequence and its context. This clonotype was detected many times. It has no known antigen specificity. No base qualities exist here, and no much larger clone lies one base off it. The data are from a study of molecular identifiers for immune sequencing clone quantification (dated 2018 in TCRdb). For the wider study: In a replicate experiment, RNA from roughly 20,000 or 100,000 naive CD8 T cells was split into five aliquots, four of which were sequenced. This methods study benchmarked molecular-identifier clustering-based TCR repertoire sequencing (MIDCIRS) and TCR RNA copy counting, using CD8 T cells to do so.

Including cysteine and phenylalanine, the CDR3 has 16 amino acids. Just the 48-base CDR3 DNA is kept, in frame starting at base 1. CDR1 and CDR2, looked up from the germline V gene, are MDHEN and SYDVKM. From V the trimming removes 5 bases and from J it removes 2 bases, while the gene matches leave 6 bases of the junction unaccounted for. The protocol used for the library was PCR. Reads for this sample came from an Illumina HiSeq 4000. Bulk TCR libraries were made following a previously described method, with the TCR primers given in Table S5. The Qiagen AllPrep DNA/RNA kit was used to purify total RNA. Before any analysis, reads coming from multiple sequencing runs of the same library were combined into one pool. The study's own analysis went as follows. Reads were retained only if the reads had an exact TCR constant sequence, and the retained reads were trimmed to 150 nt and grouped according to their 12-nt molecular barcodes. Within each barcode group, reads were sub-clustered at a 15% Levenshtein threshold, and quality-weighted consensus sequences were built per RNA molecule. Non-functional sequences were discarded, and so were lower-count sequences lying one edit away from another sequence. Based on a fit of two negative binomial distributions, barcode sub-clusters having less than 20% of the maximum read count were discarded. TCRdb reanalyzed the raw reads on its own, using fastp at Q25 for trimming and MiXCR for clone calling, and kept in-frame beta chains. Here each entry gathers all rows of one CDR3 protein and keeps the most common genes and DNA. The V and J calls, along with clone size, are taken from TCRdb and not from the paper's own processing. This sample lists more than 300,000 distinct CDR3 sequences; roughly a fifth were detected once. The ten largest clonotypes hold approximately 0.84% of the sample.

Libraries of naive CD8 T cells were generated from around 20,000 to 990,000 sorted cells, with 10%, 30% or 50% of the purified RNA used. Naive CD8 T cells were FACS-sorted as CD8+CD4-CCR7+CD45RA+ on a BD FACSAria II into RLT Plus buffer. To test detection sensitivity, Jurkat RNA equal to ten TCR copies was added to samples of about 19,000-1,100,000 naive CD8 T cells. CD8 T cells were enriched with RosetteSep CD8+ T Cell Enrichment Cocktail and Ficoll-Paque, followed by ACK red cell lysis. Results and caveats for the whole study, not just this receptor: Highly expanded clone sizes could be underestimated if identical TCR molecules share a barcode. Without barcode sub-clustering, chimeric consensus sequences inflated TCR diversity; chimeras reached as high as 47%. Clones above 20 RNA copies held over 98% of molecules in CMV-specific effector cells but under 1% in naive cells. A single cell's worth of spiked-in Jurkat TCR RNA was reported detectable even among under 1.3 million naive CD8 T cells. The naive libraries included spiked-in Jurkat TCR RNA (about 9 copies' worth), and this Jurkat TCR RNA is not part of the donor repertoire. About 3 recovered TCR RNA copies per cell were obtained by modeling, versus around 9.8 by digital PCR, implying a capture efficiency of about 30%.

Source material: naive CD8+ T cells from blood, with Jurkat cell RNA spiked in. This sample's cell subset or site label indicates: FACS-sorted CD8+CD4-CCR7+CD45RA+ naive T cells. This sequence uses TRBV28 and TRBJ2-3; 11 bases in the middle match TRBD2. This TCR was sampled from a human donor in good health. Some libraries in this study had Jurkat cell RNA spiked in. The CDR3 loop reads CASSPGLAAPTDTQYF. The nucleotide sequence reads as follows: TGTGCCAGCAGTCCGGGACTAGCGGCCCCCACAGATACGCAGTATTTT. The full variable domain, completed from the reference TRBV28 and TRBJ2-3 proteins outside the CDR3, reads DVKVTQSSRYLVKRTGEKVFLECVQDMDHENMFWYRQDPGLGLRLIYFSYDVKMKEKGDIPEGYSVSREKKERFSLILESASTNQTSMYLCASSPGLAAPTDTQYFGPGTRLTVL.